What follows are 3 T cell receptor beta chains derived from one specimen sequenced in a study of blood T cell repertoires in COVID-19. Assay: immunoSEQ multiplex PCR; the TCRdb copy retains only in-frame clones and omits some. The sample consists of approximately 240,000 clones, about 88% of them appearing once. Material: peripheral blood. These receptors were obtained from a woman aged 40 to 50 who had recovered from COVID-19.

The rearrangement joins TRBV7-9 to TRBJ1-5; 7 bases are shared with TRBD1. Germline CDR1 and CDR2: SEHNR and FQNEAQ (reference sequence). The CDR3 spans 16 residues. V trimming: 3 bases; J trimming: 0 bases; junction bases outside the gene matches: 5. CDR3 amino acids: CASSFSGTASNQPQHF. The CDR3 DNA sequence: TGTGCCAGCAGCTTTTCCGGGACAGCTAGCAATCAGCCCCAGCATTTT.

The V gene is TRBV27, the J gene TRBJ2-7; a weak D match, TRBD1 (6 bases). CDR3 length equals 15 residues. Germline CDR1 and CDR2: MNHEY and SMNVEV (reference sequence). Trimming pared 3 bases from V and 6 bases from J, leaving 18 bases between. The CDR3, as DNA: TGTGCCAGCAGTTTCCGCTCCACAGGGCTAAGCGAGCAGTACTTC. Translation: CASSFRSTGLSEQYF.

The CDR3 protein is CASSSALGLAGGETQYF. The CDR3, as DNA: TGTGCCAGCAGCTCTGCCTTGGGACTAGCGGGGGGAGAGACCCAGTACTTC. The chain is built from TRBV2 and TRBJ2-5; 15 bases fit TRBD2. The CDR3 is made up of 17 amino acids. Germline-derived CDR1 and CDR2 are SNHLY and FYNNEI. After removal of 6 bases from V and 4 bases from J, the junction contained 9 bases not matched to a gene.